Described below is a single T cell receptor beta chain sequence and its context. This entry is derived from a study of blood T cell repertoires in COVID-19. The wider study: Spain, Italy and the United States supplied samples that represented acute and convalescent COVID-19.

Residents of 24 US areas, aged about 18 to 100 years, made up the participants. Membership in each cohort depended on participant-reported clinical history. Assay: immunoSEQ multiplex PCR; the TCRdb copy retains only in-frame clones and omits some. This table has about 160,000 clones, roughly 80% appearing once. This clonotype originated in a middle-aged woman with acute COVID-19. Sequenced sample: PBMCs or T cells enriched from blood (not recorded which).

The CDR3 region is CASSTTSGSFGELFF. In nucleotides, the CDR3 is TGTGCCAGCAGTACGACTAGCGGGAGCTTCGGGGAGCTGTTTTTT. The V call is TRBV6-5, the J call TRBJ2-2, with 12 bases that match TRBD2. V lost 5 bases, J lost 7 bases, and 5 bases stayed unmatched. In germline, CDR1 is MNHEY, CDR2 SVGAGI. The CDR3 consists of 15 residues.